These 11 T cell receptor beta chains were all obtained from the same sample, sequenced in a study of blood T cell repertoires in COVID-19. Using immunoSEQ multiplex PCR, the repertoire was profiled, and TCRdb retains in-frame clones only, with some absent. The data hold 130,000 or so clones, with around 80% observed a single time. The specimen was PBMCs or T cells enriched from blood (not recorded which). These TCRs come from a man between 40 and 49 years old with acute COVID-19.

The chain joins TRBV4-2 to TRBJ1-2; 7 bases are a match to TRBD1. There are 16 residues in the CDR3. Unmatched junction bases numbered 11, after V lost 3 bases and J lost 4 bases. Germline CDR1 is LGHNA and CDR2 is YNFKEQ. The CDR3 sequence is CASSQGGQAWRYGYTF. The CDR3 nucleotides are TGTGCCAGCAGCCAGGGTGGACAGGCTTGGCGCTATGGCTACACCTTC.

The V call is TRBV5-1, the J call TRBJ1-5; TRBD1 aligns across 7 bases. CDR3 length: 13 amino acids. CDR1 and CDR2 (germline): SGHRS, YFSETQ. V was clipped by 4 bases and J by 5 bases; unmatched bases: 3. In DNA form, the CDR3 reads TGCGCCAGCAGCACGGGGACAGATCAGCCCCAGCATTTT. This sequence encodes CASSTGTDQPQHF.

The V gene is TRBV9, the J gene TRBJ2-3, with 8 bases identical to TRBD2. The CDR3 covers 15 residues. Germline loops: CDR1 SGDLS, CDR2 YYNGEE. V gave up 0 bases and J gave up 4 bases; unmatched junction bases: 4. Here the CDR3 reads CASSVGAGDADTQYF. The DNA of the CDR3 is TGTGCCAGCAGCGTAGGAGCGGGAGATGCAGATACGCAGTATTTT.

The chain couples TRBV5-5 to TRBJ1-2; 9 bases are shared with TRBD1. The CDR3 spans 14 residues. Trimming removed 1 base from V and 6 bases from J; junction bases left unmatched: 4. In germline, CDR1 is SGHKS, CDR2 YYEKEE (reference sequence). CDR3 in amino acids: CASSLTGGANGYTF. The CDR3 nucleotides are TGTGCCAGCAGCTTGACAGGGGGCGCCAATGGCTACACCTTC.

The chain combines TRBV28 with TRBJ2-7; D is undetermined. This CDR3 comprises 10 residues. V dropped 6 bases and J dropped 4 bases, with 4 bases sitting between them. The germline V gene encodes CDR1 MDHEN and CDR2 SYDVKM. Written as DNA, the CDR3 is TGTGCCAGCAGCCCGTACGAGCAGTACTTC. It translates to CASSPYEQYF.

The chain uses TRBV6-5 and TRBJ1-6; 9 bases line up with TRBD1. The CDR3 contains 15 residues. CDR1 is MNHEY and CDR2 is SVGAGI in the germline V gene. J lost 3 bases, V lost 6 bases, and 3 bases had no gene match. CDR3 region: CASSRQGGYNSPLHF. The DNA of the CDR3 is TGTGCCAGCAGCCGACAGGGGGGCTATAATTCACCCCTCCACTTT.

V usage is TRBV6-5 and J usage is TRBJ1-2; no firm D call. Looked up from germline, CDR1 is MNHEY and CDR2 is SVGAGI. V was pared by 6 bases and J by 3 bases, with 11 bases between. CDR3 size: 13 residues. The CDR3 nucleotides are TGTGCCAGCAGATTACAGTCGGACTATGGCTACACCTTC. It encodes CASRLQSDYGYTF.

The CDR3 reads CASSHGTSGFFNEQFF. DNA for the CDR3: TGCGCCAGCAGCCATGGGACTAGCGGATTTTTCAATGAGCAGTTCTTC. The J gene is TRBJ2-1, the V gene TRBV4-1, with TRBD2 identical over 11 bases. The length of the CDR3 is 16 residues. V gave up 3 bases and J gave up 6 bases; unmatched junction bases: 7. The germline V gene encodes CDR1 MGHRA and CDR2 YSYEKL.

The V and J genes are TRBV6-1 and TRBJ2-3; 7 nucleotides align to TRBD2. Trimming cost V 0 bases and J 9 bases; bases outside gene matches: 15. This CDR3 contains 17 residues. Germline CDR1 and CDR2: MNHNS and SASEGT. This CDR3 is CASSEAVGGTLSITQYF. The CDR3 region has the DNA TGTGCCAGCAGTGAAGCGGTCGGGGGGACCTTATCAATCACGCAGTATTTT.

This CDR3 reads CASSRGRQGIYEQYF. The CDR3 DNA reads TGTGCCAGTAGTAGAGGCCGACAGGGAATCTACGAGCAGTACTTC. The rearrangement joins TRBV19 to TRBJ2-7, with 7 nucleotides matching TRBD1. The germline CDR1 and CDR2 sequences are LNHDA and SQIVND (reference sequence). This CDR3 is built from 15 residues. The V gene end was trimmed by 4 bases and the J gene end by 3 bases; junction bases not matched to a gene: 9.

The chain recombines TRBV2 with TRBJ2-7, with D hard to call. The CDR3 length is 11 residues. The V gene lost 6 bases and the J gene lost 7 bases, with 10 bases spanning the gap. Germline CDR1 reads SNHLY; CDR2 reads FYNNEI. CDR3 region: CASRGIREQYF. In DNA, the CDR3 is TGTGCCAGCAGGGGCATACGGGAGCAGTACTTC.